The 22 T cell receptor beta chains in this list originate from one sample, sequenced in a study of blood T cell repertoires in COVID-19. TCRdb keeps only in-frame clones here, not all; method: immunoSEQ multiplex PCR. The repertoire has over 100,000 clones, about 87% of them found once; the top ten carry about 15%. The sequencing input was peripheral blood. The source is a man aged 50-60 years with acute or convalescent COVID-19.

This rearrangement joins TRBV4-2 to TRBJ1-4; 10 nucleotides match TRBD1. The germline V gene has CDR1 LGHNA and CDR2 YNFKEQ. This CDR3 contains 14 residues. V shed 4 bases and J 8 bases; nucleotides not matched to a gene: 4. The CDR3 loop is CASSRDRGGEKLFF. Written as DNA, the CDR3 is TGTGCCAGCAGCCGGGACAGGGGCGGGGAAAAACTGTTTTTT.

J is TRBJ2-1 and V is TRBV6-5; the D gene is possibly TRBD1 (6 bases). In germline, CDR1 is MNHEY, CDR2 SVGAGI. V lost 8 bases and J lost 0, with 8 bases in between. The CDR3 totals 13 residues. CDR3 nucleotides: TGTGCCAGCCGGGACATCTCCTACAATGAGCAGTTCTTC. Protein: CASRDISYNEQFF.

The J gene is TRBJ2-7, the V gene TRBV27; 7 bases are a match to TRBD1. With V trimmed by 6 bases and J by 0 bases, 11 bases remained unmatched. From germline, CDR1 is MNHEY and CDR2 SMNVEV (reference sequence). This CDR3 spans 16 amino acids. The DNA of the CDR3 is TGTGCCAGCAGAAGGGGGCCCTGGTCCAGCTCCTACGAGCAGTACTTC. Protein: CASRRGPWSSSYEQYF.

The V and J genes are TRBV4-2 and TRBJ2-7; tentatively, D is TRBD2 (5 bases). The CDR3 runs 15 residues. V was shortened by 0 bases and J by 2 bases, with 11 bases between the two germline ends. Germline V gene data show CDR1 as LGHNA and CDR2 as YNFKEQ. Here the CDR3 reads CASSQDSTGTYEQYF. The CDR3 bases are TGTGCCAGCAGCCAAGATAGTACGGGAACCTACGAGCAGTACTTC.

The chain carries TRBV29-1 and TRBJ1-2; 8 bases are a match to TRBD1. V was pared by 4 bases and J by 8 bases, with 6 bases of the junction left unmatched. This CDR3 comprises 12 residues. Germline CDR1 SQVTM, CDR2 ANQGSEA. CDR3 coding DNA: TGCAGCGTTGGGGGACAGGTGGACGGCTACACCTTC. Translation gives CSVGGQVDGYTF.

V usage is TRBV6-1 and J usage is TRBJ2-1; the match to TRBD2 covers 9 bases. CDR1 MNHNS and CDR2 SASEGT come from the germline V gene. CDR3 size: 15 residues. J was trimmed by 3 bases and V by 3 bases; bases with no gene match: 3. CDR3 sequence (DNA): TGTGCCAGCAGTGAGGTAGCGGGAGACTACAATGAGCAGTTCTTC. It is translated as CASSEVAGDYNEQFF.

The CDR3 is CASSGGTPRSEAFF. The CDR3 DNA reads TGTGCCAGCAGTGGCGGGACCCCGAGGTCTGAAGCTTTCTTT. The rearrangement links TRBV25-1 to TRBJ1-1; weak D call: TRBD1 (5 bases). Trimming shortened V by 4 bases and J by 6 bases, and 15 bases separated the two germline ends. The CDR3 totals 14 residues. Germline V gene data show CDR1 as MGHDK and CDR2 as SYGVNS.

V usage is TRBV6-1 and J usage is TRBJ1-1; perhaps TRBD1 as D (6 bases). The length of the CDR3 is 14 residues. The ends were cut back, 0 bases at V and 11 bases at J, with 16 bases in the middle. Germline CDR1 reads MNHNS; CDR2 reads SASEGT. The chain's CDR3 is CASSEALRGAKAFF. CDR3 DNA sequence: TGTGCCAGCAGTGAAGCGCTCCGGGGGGCCAAGGCTTTCTTT.

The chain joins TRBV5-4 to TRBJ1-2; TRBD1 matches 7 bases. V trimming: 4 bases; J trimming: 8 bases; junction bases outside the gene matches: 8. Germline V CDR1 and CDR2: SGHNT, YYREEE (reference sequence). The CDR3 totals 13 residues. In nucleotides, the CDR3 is TGTGCCAGCAGCGCCGAGACAGGGTTCGGCTACACCTTC. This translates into CASSAETGFGYTF.

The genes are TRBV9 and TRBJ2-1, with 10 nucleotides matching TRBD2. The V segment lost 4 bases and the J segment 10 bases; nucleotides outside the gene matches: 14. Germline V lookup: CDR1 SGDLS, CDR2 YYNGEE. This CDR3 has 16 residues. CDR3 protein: CASSFSGRIAGDEQFF. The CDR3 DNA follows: TGTGCCAGCAGCTTTAGCGGGAGGATCGCCGGGGACGAGCAGTTCTTC.

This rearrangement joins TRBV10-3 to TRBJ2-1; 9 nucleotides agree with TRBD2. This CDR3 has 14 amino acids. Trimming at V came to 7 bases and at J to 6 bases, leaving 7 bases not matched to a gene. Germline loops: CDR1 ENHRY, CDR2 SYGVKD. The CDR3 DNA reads TGTGCCATCACCTTGACTAGCGGAGCCAATGAGCAGTTCTTC. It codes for CAITLTSGANEQFF.

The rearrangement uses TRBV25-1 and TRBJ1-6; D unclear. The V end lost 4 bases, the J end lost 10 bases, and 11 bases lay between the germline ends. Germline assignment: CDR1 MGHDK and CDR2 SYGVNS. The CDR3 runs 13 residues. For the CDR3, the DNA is TGTGCCAGCAGTGTTGATCCACAGTCACCCCTCCACTTT. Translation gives CASSVDPQSPLHF.

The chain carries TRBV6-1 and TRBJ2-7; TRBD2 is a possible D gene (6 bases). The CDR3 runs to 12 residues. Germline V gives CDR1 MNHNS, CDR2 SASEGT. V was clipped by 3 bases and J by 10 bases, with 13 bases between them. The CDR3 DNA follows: TGTGCCAGCAGTGAGGGGCGGGGCCGTCAGTACTTC. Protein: CASSEGRGRQYF.

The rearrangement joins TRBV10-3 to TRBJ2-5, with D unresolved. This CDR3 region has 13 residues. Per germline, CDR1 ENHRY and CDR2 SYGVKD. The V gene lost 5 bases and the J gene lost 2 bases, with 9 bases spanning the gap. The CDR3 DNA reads TGTGCCATCAGTACCTCCGGGCAAGAGACCCAGTACTTC. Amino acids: CAISTSGQETQYF.

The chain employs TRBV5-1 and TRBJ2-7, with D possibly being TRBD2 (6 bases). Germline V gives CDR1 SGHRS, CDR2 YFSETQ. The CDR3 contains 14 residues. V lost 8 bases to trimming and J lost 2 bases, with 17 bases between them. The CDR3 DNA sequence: TGCGCCAGTGCCCGGGAGCAAACTACCTACGAGCAGTACTTC. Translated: CASAREQTTYEQYF.

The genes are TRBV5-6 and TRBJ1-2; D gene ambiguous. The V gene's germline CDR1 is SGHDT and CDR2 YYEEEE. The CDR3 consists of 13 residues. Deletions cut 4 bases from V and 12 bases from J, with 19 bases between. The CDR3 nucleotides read TGTGCCAGCAGCCCCTTTGGTGGAGTGGCTGACACCTTC. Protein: CASSPFGGVADTF.

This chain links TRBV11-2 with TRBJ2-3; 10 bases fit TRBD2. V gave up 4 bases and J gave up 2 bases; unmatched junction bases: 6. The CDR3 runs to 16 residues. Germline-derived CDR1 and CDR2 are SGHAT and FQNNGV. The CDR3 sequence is CASSSPGTSDTDTQYF. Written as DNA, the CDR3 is TGTGCCAGCAGCTCCCCCGGGACTAGCGACACAGATACGCAGTATTTT.

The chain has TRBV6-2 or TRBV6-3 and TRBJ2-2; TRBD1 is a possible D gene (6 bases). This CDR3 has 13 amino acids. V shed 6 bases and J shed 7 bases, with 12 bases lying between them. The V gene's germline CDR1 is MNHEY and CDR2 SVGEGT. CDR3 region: CASSQGQIGELFF. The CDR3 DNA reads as TGTGCCAGCAGCCAGGGACAAATCGGGGAGCTGTTTTTT.

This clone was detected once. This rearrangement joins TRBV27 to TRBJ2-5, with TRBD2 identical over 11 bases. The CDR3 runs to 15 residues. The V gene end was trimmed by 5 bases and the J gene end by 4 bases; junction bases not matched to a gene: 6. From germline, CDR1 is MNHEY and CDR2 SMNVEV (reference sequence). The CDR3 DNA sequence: TGTGCCAGCAGTAAACTAGCGGGAGCGGGAGAGACCCAGTACTTC. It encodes CASSKLAGAGETQYF.

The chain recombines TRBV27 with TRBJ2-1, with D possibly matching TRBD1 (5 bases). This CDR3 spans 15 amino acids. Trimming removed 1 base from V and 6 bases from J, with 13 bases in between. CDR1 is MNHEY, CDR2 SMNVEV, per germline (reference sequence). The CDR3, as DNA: TGTGCCAGCAGTTTATGGGTAAGGGGCCCCAATGAGCAGTTCTTC. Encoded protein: CASSLWVRGPNEQFF.

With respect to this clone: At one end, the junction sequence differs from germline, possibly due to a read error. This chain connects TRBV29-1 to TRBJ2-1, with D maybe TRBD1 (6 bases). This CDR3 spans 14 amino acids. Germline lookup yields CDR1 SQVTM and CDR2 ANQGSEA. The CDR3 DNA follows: TGCAGTGTTGGGGGCGTAAGCTCCTACAATGAGCAGTTCTTC. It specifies CSVGGVSSYNEQFF.

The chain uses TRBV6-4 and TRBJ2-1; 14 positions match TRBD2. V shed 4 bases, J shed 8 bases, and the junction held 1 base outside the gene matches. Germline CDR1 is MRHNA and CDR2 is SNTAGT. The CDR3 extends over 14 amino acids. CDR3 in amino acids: CASSGLAGGDEQFF. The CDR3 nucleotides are TGTGCCAGCAGTGGACTAGCGGGGGGGGATGAGCAGTTCTTC.